What follows are 21 T cell receptor beta chains derived from one specimen sequenced in a study of blood T cell repertoires in COVID-19. Libraries were prepared by immunoSEQ multiplex PCR; TCRdb keeps only in-frame clonotypes and omits some of them. There are about 150,000 clones in the sample; 85% to 90% occur only once, and about 5.7% lies in the top ten. The specimen was peripheral blood. These TCRs come from an elderly man with acute or convalescent COVID-19.

This clone was counted a single time. The sample holds other DNA sequences that translate to the same CDR3. Written as DNA, the CDR3 is TGCGCCAGCAGCGAACAGGGCGGGAACACTGAAGCTTTCTTT. It encodes CASSEQGGNTEAFF. The V gene is TRBV5-1, the J gene TRBJ1-1; maybe TRBD1 (6 bases). V dropped 4 bases and J dropped 1 base, with 11 bases sitting between them. Germline CDR1 reads SGHRS; CDR2 reads YFSETQ. The CDR3 has 14 amino acids. Drawing the rest from reference TRBV5-1 and TRBJ1-1, the complete variable domain is KAGVTQTPRYLIKTRGQQVTLSCSPISGHRSVSWYQQTPGQGLQFLFEYFSETQRNKGNFPGRFSGRQFSNSRSEMNVSTLELGDSALYLCASSEQGGNTEAFFGQGTRLTVV.

The V and J genes are TRBV30 and TRBJ1-5; weak D call: TRBD1 (5 bases). CDR1 GTSNPN and CDR2 SVGIG come from the germline V gene (reference sequence). The CDR3 totals 13 residues. Trimming cost V 1 base and J 3 bases, with 7 bases left between them. Here the CDR3 reads CAWSETDNQPQHF. Here the CDR3 DNA reads TGTGCCTGGAGTGAGACAGACAATCAGCCCCAGCATTTT.

J is TRBJ2-7 and V is TRBV5-5; perhaps TRBD2 as D (7 bases). In germline, CDR1 is SGHKS, CDR2 YYEKEE (reference sequence). CDR3 length: 15 residues. V was clipped by 1 base and J by 3 bases, with 14 bases between them. CDR3 nucleotide sequence: TGTGCCAGCAGCTTGTCCGGGGGGCTCAGCTACGAGCAGTACTTC. Its translation is CASSLSGGLSYEQYF. Variable domain in full (rest from reference TRBV5-5 and TRBJ2-7): DAGVTQSPTHLIKTRGQQVTLRCSPISGHKSVSWYQQVLGQGPQFIFQYYEKEERGRGNFPDRFSARQFPNYSSELNVNALLLGDSALYLCASSLSGGLSYEQYFGPGTRLTVT.

This clone was found once. The V call is TRBV6-5, the J call TRBJ2-7, with 9 positions matching TRBD2. J lost 5 bases, V lost 7 bases, and 9 bases had no gene match. The CDR3 sequence is 14 residues long. Germline CDR1 reads MNHEY; CDR2 reads SVGAGI. Here the CDR3 DNA reads TGTGCCAGCACGCGGGCGGGGGGGTTCAACGAGCAGTACTTC. It translates to CASTRAGGFNEQYF.

The chain couples TRBV4-1 to TRBJ1-4; TRBD1 agrees at 9 bases. CDR1 and CDR2 from the germline V gene are MGHRA and YSYEKL. With 1 base clipped from V and 6 bases from J, the junction kept 3 bases outside the gene matches. The CDR3 extends over 15 amino acids. The CDR3 protein is CASSQATGGYEKLFF. The CDR3 region has the DNA TGCGCCAGCAGCCAAGCGACAGGGGGATATGAAAAACTGTTTTTT.

The count of this clone is one. This chain joins TRBV2 and TRBJ1-5; no reliable D call. The CDR3 has 13 residues. V lost 5 bases and J 1 base, leaving 6 bases between the germline ends. Germline lookup yields CDR1 SNHLY and CDR2 FYNNEI. CDR3: CASSIESNQPQHF. In DNA, the CDR3 is TGTGCCAGCAGTATTGAGAGCAATCAGCCCCAGCATTTT.

The chain has TRBV2 and TRBJ1-5, with D possibly being TRBD1 (5 bases). Germline V gene lookup returns CDR1 SNHLY and CDR2 FYNNEI. Trimming pared 3 bases from V and 7 bases from J, leaving 7 bases between. The CDR3 consists of 12 residues. CDR3 region: CASSERQQPQHF. CDR3 DNA sequence: TGTGCCAGCAGTGAGAGACAGCAGCCCCAGCATTTT.

The V and J genes are TRBV9 and TRBJ1-2; D is ambiguous. This CDR3 has 12 amino acids. Germline loops: CDR1 SGDLS, CDR2 YYNGEE. Deletions cut 4 bases from V and 4 bases from J, with 8 bases between. This CDR3 reads CASSREVYGYTF. The CDR3 DNA follows: TGTGCCAGCAGCAGAGAGGTCTATGGCTACACCTTC.

This clone was observed a few times. The rearrangement uses TRBV10-3 and TRBJ1-2; a weak D match, TRBD1 (6 bases). Trimming shortened V by 3 bases and J by 7 bases, and 9 bases separated the two germline ends. Germline values: CDR1 ENHRY, CDR2 SYGVKD. This CDR3 spans 12 amino acids. CDR3 residues: CAISEQGSGYTF. In DNA form, the CDR3 reads TGTGCCATCAGTGAACAGGGAAGTGGCTACACCTTC.

The chain employs TRBV27 and TRBJ2-2; D is ambiguous. The V gene lost 3 bases and the J gene lost 7 bases, with 9 bases spanning the gap. The CDR3 totals 13 residues. Germline-derived CDR1 and CDR2 are MNHEY and SMNVEV (reference sequence). The CDR3 bases are TGTGCCAGCAGTTTCCGAGCATTCGGGGAGCTGTTTTTT. This codes for CASSFRAFGELFF.

The count of this clone is one. The rearrangement uses TRBV7-9 and TRBJ2-2; D not certain. Germline V gene lookup returns CDR1 SEHNR and CDR2 FQNEAQ (reference sequence). Trimming removed 9 bases at V and 7 bases at J, with 9 bases between. The length of the CDR3 is 11 residues. DNA for the CDR3: TGTGCCAGTTCGCGTAGCGGGGAGCTGTTTTTT. This encodes CASSRSGELFF.

This rearrangement joins TRBV7-2 to TRBJ2-3; 7 bases align to TRBD2. The germline V gene encodes CDR1 SGHTA and CDR2 FQGNSA. The CDR3 covers 15 residues. Trimming at V came to 3 bases and at J to 1 base, leaving 4 bases not matched to a gene. CDR3 DNA sequence: TGTGCCAGCAGCTTCGAGCTAGCGGGCACAGATACGCAGTATTTT. Residues: CASSFELAGTDTQYF.

This sequence joins TRBV24-1 and TRBJ2-5; 8 nucleotides align to TRBD1. This CDR3 comprises 14 residues. Losses at the gene ends were 4 bases for V and 5 bases for J; bases not matched to a gene: 5. Germline CDR1 reads KGHDR; CDR2 reads SFDVKD. For the CDR3, the DNA is TGTGCCACCAGTGACCCGGACAGGGCGGAGACCCAGTACTTC. It specifies CATSDPDRAETQYF.

The V gene is TRBV6-5, the J gene TRBJ1-5, with D possibly matching TRBD1 (6 bases). CDR1 is MNHEY and CDR2 is SVGAGI in the germline V gene. The CDR3 has 14 residues. V gave up 6 bases and J gave up 3 bases, with 12 bases separating them. DNA for the CDR3: TGTGCCAGCAGGGTGGACAGCACCAATCAGCCCCAGCATTTT. It encodes CASRVDSTNQPQHF.

The chain recombines TRBV12-3 or TRBV12-4 with TRBJ1-2; a possible D gene is TRBD1 (5 bases). There are 12 residues in the CDR3. The V end was cut by 3 bases, the J end by 7 bases, with 9 bases between. CDR3: CASSLGGTGYTF. CDR3 bases: TGTGCCAGCAGTTTGGGGGGGACTGGCTACACCTTC.

The chain joins TRBV4-1 to TRBJ2-1, with D possibly matching TRBD1 (6 bases). This CDR3 spans 17 amino acids. Germline CDR1 is MGHRA and CDR2 is YSYEKL. V was trimmed by 3 bases and J by 1 base, leaving 16 bases between them. The CDR3 sequence: CASSHLQGVNSYNEQFF. CDR3 in DNA: TGCGCCAGCAGCCATCTACAGGGAGTAAATTCCTACAATGAGCAGTTCTTC.

The count of this clone is one. The chain combines TRBV20-1 with TRBJ1-6; D is unclear. Germline V gene data show CDR1 as DFQATT and CDR2 as SNEGSKA (reference sequence). Trimming removed 3 bases from V and 10 bases from J, with 13 bases in between. The CDR3 sequence is 13 residues long. The CDR3: CSASRVGQSPLHF. The CDR3 region has the DNA TGCAGTGCTAGTCGGGTCGGCCAATCACCCCTCCACTTT.

The gene calls are TRBV5-1 and TRBJ2-3; the D is unclear. The CDR3 is made up of 14 amino acids. Deletions cut 0 bases from V and 2 bases from J, with 7 bases between. Germline V gives CDR1 SGHRS, CDR2 YFSETQ. CDR3 sequence (DNA): TGCGCCAGCAGCTTGGGGCAGTACACAGATACGCAGTATTTT. Amino acids: CASSLGQYTDTQYF.

This chain joins TRBV6-6 and TRBJ1-3; 7 nucleotides line up with TRBD1. CDR3 size: 15 residues. Per the germline V gene, CDR1 is MNHNY and CDR2 is SVGAGI (reference sequence). V dropped 10 bases and J dropped 4; count of bases not matched to a gene: 13. DNA for the CDR3: TGTGCCACGCTTCCAGGGGGGTGGGGAGGAAACACCATATATTTT. As protein: CATLPGGWGGNTIYF.

This chain uses TRBV29-1 with TRBJ2-1; 9 positions agree with TRBD1. The CDR3 length is 17 residues. Germline CDR1 and CDR2: SQVTM and ANQGSEA. The V gene end was trimmed by 2 bases and the J gene end by 0 bases; junction bases not matched to a gene: 8. The CDR3 DNA reads TGCAGCGTTGAACCCTTGGACAGGGGCAGCTCCTACAATGAGCAGTTCTTC. Its translation: CSVEPLDRGSSYNEQFF.

The V and J genes are TRBV5-1 and TRBJ2-3; 7 bases match TRBD2. Trimming at V came to 4 bases and at J to 5 bases, leaving 10 bases not matched to a gene. The CDR3 is 15 residues long. Germline V gives CDR1 SGHRS, CDR2 YFSETQ. CDR3 nucleotides: TGCGCCAGCAGCCCCGGACTAGGAGGGGTAGATACGCAGTATTTT. This sequence encodes CASSPGLGGVDTQYF.